The T cell receptor (beta chain) under discussion was sequenced for a study of CD8 T cells in Susac syndrome. Germline V CDR1 and CDR2: MDHEN, SYDVKM. V gave up 7 bases and J gave up 5 bases; unmatched junction bases: 9. There are 15 residues in the CDR3. On this clonotype itself: Its specificity is unknown.

The RNA, about 0.5 to 1 ug, was put through reverse transcription using random hexamers. The TCR beta CDR3 was amplified by immunoSEQ multiplex PCR across 54 Vbeta, 13 Jbeta. TCRdb re-derived calls from the immunoSEQ multiplex PCR reads in MiXCR, one entry per CDR3 protein. This sample carries approximately 300,000 distinct CDR3 sequences, roughly 85% of them seen once, and the ten largest clones take roughly 0.21%. TCR beta sequencing was performed on blood CD8+ and CD4+ T cells. Through negative isolation, CD4+ and CD8+ T cells were obtained, while TEMRA cells were enriched using FACS. Whole-study findings and limits: By the study's own acknowledgment, its TCR sequencing and HLA analysis included relatively few individuals.

V is TRBV28 and J is TRBJ2-3; 10 nucleotides agree with TRBD2. The sample comprised CD8+ T cells from PBMCs. This TCR derives from a human donor with multiple sclerosis. This CDR3 is CASTGLAFSGDTQYF. CDR3 nucleotide sequence: TGTGCCAGCACGGGACTAGCGTTTAGTGGAGATACGCAGTATTTT.